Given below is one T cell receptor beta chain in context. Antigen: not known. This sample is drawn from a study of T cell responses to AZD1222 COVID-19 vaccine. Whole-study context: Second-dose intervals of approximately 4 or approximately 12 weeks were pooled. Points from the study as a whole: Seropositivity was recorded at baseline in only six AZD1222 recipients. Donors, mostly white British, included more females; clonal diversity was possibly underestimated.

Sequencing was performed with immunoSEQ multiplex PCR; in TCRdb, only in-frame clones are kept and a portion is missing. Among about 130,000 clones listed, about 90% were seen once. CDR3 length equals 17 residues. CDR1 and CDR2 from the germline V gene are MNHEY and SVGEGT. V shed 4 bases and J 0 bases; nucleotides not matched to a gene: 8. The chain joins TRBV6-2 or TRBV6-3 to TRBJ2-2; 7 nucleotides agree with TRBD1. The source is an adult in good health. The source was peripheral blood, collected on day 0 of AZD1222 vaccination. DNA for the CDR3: TGTGCCAGCAGTTCGGACGGACAGGCCGCGAACACCGGGGAGCTGTTTTTT. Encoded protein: CASSSDGQAANTGELFF.